This TCR beta chain comes out of a study of shared clonotypes between healthy human individuals. The germline V gene has CDR1 SEHNR and CDR2 FQNEAQ (reference sequence). The CDR3 contains 14 residues. V was pared by 2 bases and J by 1 base, with 8 bases between. Assay: immunoSEQ multiplex PCR; the TCRdb copy retains only in-frame clones and omits some. The table shows more than 150,000 clones, with 60% to 75% occurring only once. The receptor comes from a man aged 30 to 39 in good health. Sequencing was done on a sample of memory CD4+ T cells sorted from blood. As to subset: CD45RA-negative fraction. This chain links TRBV7-9 with TRBJ2-5; D tentatively fits TRBD1 or TRBD2 (5 bases each). CDR3 in DNA: TGTGCCAGCAGCTTACCGGGGCCCCAAGAGACCCAGTACTTC. Its protein is CASSLPGPQETQYF.